This TCR beta chain was obtained from a study of blood T cell repertoires in COVID-19. Recruited during active infection, patients (from Seattle) were subsequently followed longitudinally. The germline V gene has CDR1 SNHLY and CDR2 FYNNEI. Between the trimmed V and J ends, which lost 6 bases and 4 bases, there was a span of 15 bases. The length of the CDR3 is 14 residues. As handled by the study authors: From reference gene primer amplification, estimates of nucleated cell counts were derived. The method was immunoSEQ multiplex PCR; TCRdb's version includes in-frame clones alone and lacks a portion of them. Clonal size and the V and J genes are those of that table, whereas D and trimming came from the DNA. Of some 180,000 clones in the sample, over 80% were seen once.

This TCR was recovered from a woman at least 80 years old with COVID-19, enrolled during active disease. The chain employs TRBV2 and TRBJ2-5, with D perhaps TRBD2 (5 bases). What was sequenced was peripheral blood. The CDR3 here is CASRYGLSGETQYF. CDR3 DNA: TGTGCCAGCAGATACGGACTCTCGGGAGAGACCCAGTACTTC.